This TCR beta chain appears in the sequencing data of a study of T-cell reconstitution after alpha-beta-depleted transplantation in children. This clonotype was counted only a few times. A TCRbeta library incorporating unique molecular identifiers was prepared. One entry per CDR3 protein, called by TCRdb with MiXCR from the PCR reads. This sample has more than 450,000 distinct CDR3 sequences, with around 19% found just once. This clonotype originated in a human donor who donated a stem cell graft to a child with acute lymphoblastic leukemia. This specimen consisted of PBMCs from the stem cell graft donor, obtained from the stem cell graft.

The CDR3, as DNA: TGCGCCAGCAGCTTGGGTCCTACAGGGTACGAGCAGTACTTC. It translates to CASSLGPTGYEQYF. This chain uses TRBV5-1 with TRBJ2-7; a possible D gene is TRBD1 (6 bases). This CDR3 spans 14 amino acids. V lost 0 bases, J lost 4 bases, and 11 bases lay in between. The germline CDR1 and CDR2 sequences are SGHRS and YFSETQ.